What follows are 21 T cell receptor beta chains derived from one specimen sequenced in a study of T-cell reconstitution after alpha-beta-depleted transplantation in children. During its preparation, the TCRbeta library received unique molecular identifiers. TCRdb itself ran the PCR reads through MiXCR, one entry per CDR3 protein. This sample has about 340,000 distinct CDR3 sequences; roughly 17% occur once, and the top ten carry just over 40%. This specimen was PBMCs, mostly from graft donor cells, taken 360 days after TCRalphabeta/CD19-depleted stem cell transplant. Source of these receptors: a male patient under 10 years old who had a stem cell transplant for acute lymphoblastic leukemia, so the T cells may come from the graft donor.

This clonotype has only a few counts. CDR3 sequence reads: CASSLSDGRGTDRYF. The CDR3 DNA reads TGTGCCAGCAGTTTATCGGATGGACGCGGGACAGATCGGTACTTC. This chain links TRBV28 with TRBJ2-7, with D perhaps matching TRBD1 (7 bases). Germline V lookup: CDR1 MDHEN, CDR2 SYDVKM. This CDR3 has 15 residues. Trimming pared 1 base from V and 12 bases from J, leaving 22 bases between.

The sample holds a few counts of this clonotype. The chain carries TRBV29-1 and TRBJ2-2, with a possible D match to TRBD1 (5 bases). The CDR3 runs to 12 residues. V was cut by 0 bases and J by 8 bases, with 7 bases left in between. CDR1 and CDR2 from the germline V gene are SQVTM and ANQGSEA. The CDR3 coding sequence is TGCAGCGTTGAAGACCACAGGGGGGAGCTGTTTTTT. Translated: CSVEDHRGELFF.

This clonotype was seen only a few times. The genes are TRBV4-3 and TRBJ2-2; 7 nucleotides align to TRBD2. Trimming took 0 bases from V and 7 from J; bases not matched to a gene: 17. This CDR3 spans 19 amino acids. The germline V gene has CDR1 LGHNA and CDR2 YSLEER. The CDR3 nucleotides read TGCGCCAGCAGCCAAGATGTGGGATATAGGACTAGTGATCACGGGGAGCTGTTTTTT. Translation gives CASSQDVGYRTSDHGELFF.

The CDR3 nucleotides are TGTGCCACCAGTGATTTGAAGGGACGGACGGCGATAGACAGAGAGACCCAGTACTTC. As protein: CATSDLKGRTAIDRETQYF. This chain joins TRBV24-1 and TRBJ2-5; D tentatively fits TRBD1 or TRBD2 (5 bases each). CDR3 length: 19 residues. V shed 0 bases and J shed 4 bases, with 23 bases lying between them. Per the germline V gene, CDR1 is KGHDR and CDR2 is SFDVKD.

The chain employs TRBV19 and TRBJ1-1; D unclear. V was cut by 3 bases and J by 1 base, with 12 bases left in between. CDR1 and CDR2 (germline): LNHDA, SQIVND (reference sequence). The CDR3 is 15 residues long. CDR3 nucleotides: TGTGCCAGTAGTATCGGAACTCGGCCGAACACTGAAGCTTTCTTT. It translates to CASSIGTRPNTEAFF.

As for this clonotype: Its ends do not fully match the called genes, so a read error is possible. This rearrangement joins TRBV15 to TRBJ2-1, with 7 bases lining up with TRBD2. This CDR3 contains 14 residues. Germline V lookup: CDR1 LNHNV, CDR2 YYDKDF (reference sequence). The CDR3 reads CATRRGTTKNEQFF. The CDR3 DNA follows: TGTGCCACCAGAAGAGGGACTACAAAAAATGAGCAGTTCTTC. The full variable domain, completed using reference TRBV15 and TRBJ2-1, is DAMVIQNPRYQVTQFGKPVTLSCSQTLNHNVMYWYQQKSSQAPKLLFHYYDKDFNNEADTPDNFQSRRPNTSFCFLDIRSPGLGDTAMYLCATRRGTTKNEQFFGPGTRLTVL.

The gene calls are TRBV12-3 or TRBV12-4 and TRBJ2-3; the match to TRBD1 covers 9 bases. The CDR3 has 15 residues. V lost 6 bases and J lost 5; bases outside the gene matches: 9. The CDR3 region has the DNA TGTGCCAGCAGCCTTGAAATGACAGGGGGAGATACGCAGTATTTT. This translates into CASSLEMTGGDTQYF.

This clonotype showed up just a few times. The rearrangement uses TRBV5-1 and TRBJ2-5; 7 bases match TRBD1. This CDR3 region has 15 residues. V shed 3 bases and J 5 bases; nucleotides not matched to a gene: 10. CDR1 and CDR2 from the germline V gene are SGHRS and YFSETQ. CDR3 DNA sequence: TGCGCCAGCAGCTCGGGACAGAACGCCGGGGAGACCCAGTACTTC. Translation: CASSSGQNAGETQYF. Supplemented by reference TRBV5-1 and TRBJ2-5, the full variable domain reads KAGVTQTPRYLIKTRGQQVTLSCSPISGHRSVSWYQQTPGQGLQFLFEYFSETQRNKGNFPGRFSGRQFSNSRSEMNVSTLELGDSALYLCASSSGQNAGETQYFGPGTRLLVL.

This clonotype was found a few times. The chain joins TRBV5-6 to TRBJ2-6; no firm D call. V was shortened by 5 bases and J by 4 bases, with 13 bases between the two germline ends. This CDR3 region has 15 residues. Germline V gene sequence: CDR1 SGHDT, CDR2 YYEEEE. CDR3 loop: CASSSISEGANVLTF. The CDR3 bases are TGTGCCAGCAGTTCCATTTCGGAGGGGGCCAACGTCCTGACTTTC. Full variable domain (remainder filled in from reference TRBV5-6 and TRBJ2-6): DAGVTQSPTHLIKTRGQQVTLRCSPKSGHDTVSWYQQALGQGPQFIFQYYEEEERQRGNFPDRFSGHQFPNYSSELNVNALLLGDSALYLCASSSISEGANVLTFGAGSRLTVL.

A few counts support this clonotype. The V call is TRBV7-9, the J call TRBJ1-2; no clear D gene. V gave up 5 bases and J gave up 0 bases, with 13 bases separating them. Germline CDR1 reads SEHNR; CDR2 reads FQNEAQ (reference sequence). There are 15 residues in the CDR3. The CDR3 coding sequence is TGTGCCAGCAGCGAAGTCCCGATTACTAACTATGGCTACACCTTC. Translated: CASSEVPITNYGYTF.

This chain links TRBV20-1 with TRBJ2-1; 9 nucleotides agree with TRBD2. The CDR3 runs to 16 residues. V gave up 6 bases and J gave up 10 bases; unmatched junction bases: 19. Germline assignment: CDR1 DFQATT and CDR2 SNEGSKA (reference sequence). The CDR3 region is CSATNVAGVPPGEQFF. CDR3 DNA sequence: TGCAGTGCCACGAATGTAGCGGGAGTACCCCCAGGCGAGCAGTTCTTC.

This clonotype was seen a few times. The chain links TRBV5-1 to TRBJ2-1; 14 bases are shared with TRBD2. V shed 5 bases, J shed 10 bases, and the junction held 14 bases outside the gene matches. The CDR3 has 17 residues. From germline, CDR1 is SGHRS and CDR2 YFSETQ. In DNA form, the CDR3 reads TGCGCCAGCAGTGGGACTAGCGGGAGAGCGGGGACAGGGGAGCAGTTCTTC. It is translated as CASSGTSGRAGTGEQFF.

Only a few counts were recorded for this clonotype. The chain joins TRBV6-6 to TRBJ2-3; D is possibly TRBD1 or TRBD2 (5 bases each). Germline V gene lookup returns CDR1 MNHNY and CDR2 SVGAGI (reference sequence). V lost 0 bases and J 5 bases, leaving 6 bases between the germline ends. The CDR3 is made up of 13 amino acids. Here the CDR3 reads CASSYSRGDTQYF. In DNA, the CDR3 is TGTGCCAGCAGTTACTCGAGGGGAGATACGCAGTATTTT.

This clonotype has at least ten counts. The genes are TRBV15 and TRBJ2-3, with 7 bases that match TRBD2. The CDR3 runs to 16 residues. In germline, CDR1 is LNHNV, CDR2 YYDKDF (reference sequence). After removal of 1 base from V and 2 bases from J, the junction contained 6 bases not matched to a gene. This CDR3 reads CATSRAQTSLTDTQYF. CDR3 nucleotides: TGTGCCACCAGCAGAGCTCAGACTAGCCTCACAGATACGCAGTATTTT.

The V and J genes are TRBV30 and TRBJ2-1; D remains unclear. The CDR3 extends over 14 amino acids. V lost 3 bases, J lost 10 bases, and 19 bases lay in between. Per the germline V gene, CDR1 is GTSNPN and CDR2 is SVGIG (reference sequence). CDR3 sequence: CAWRRPTTLWEQFF. DNA of the CDR3: TGTGCCTGGAGGAGGCCTACCACGTTGTGGGAGCAGTTCTTC.

V and J are TRBV28 and TRBJ2-3, with 12 nucleotides matching TRBD2. Trimming cost V 3 bases and J 1 base; bases outside gene matches: 8. The length of the CDR3 is 18 residues. CDR1 is MDHEN, CDR2 SYDVKM, per germline. CDR3 sequence reads: CASSLRLAGGFGTDTQYF. CDR3 bases: TGTGCCAGCAGTTTGAGGCTAGCGGGAGGGTTTGGCACAGATACGCAGTATTTT.

The chain links TRBV3-1 to TRBJ1-5; the D is unclear. Trimming shortened V by 6 bases and J by 7 bases, and 13 bases separated the two germline ends. Germline V CDR1 and CDR2: LGHDT, YNNKEL (reference sequence). This CDR3 is built from 13 residues. The CDR3 nucleotides are TGTGCCAGCAGTGTGAATGGAGAGCAGCCCCAGCATTTT. Protein product: CASSVNGEQPQHF.

In this sample, this clonotype turned up many times. V and J are TRBV4-3 and TRBJ2-3; no reliable D call. V lost 1 base and J lost 2, with 10 bases in between. The CDR3 spans 15 residues. Germline CDR1 is LGHNA and CDR2 is YSLEER. The CDR3 loop is CASSQGRRVTDTQYF. Here the CDR3 DNA reads TGCGCCAGCAGCCAAGGTAGAAGGGTCACAGATACGCAGTATTTT.

The chain employs TRBV5-1 and TRBJ2-3; D is undetermined. Per the germline V gene, CDR1 is SGHRS and CDR2 is YFSETQ. Trimming took off 5 bases at V and 0 bases at J, with 7 bases between the two ends. The CDR3 has 13 residues. The CDR3 DNA reads as TGCGCCAGCAGGGAATCTAGCACAGATACGCAGTATTTT. This gives the protein CASRESSTDTQYF. Complete variable domain (other parts from reference TRBV5-1 and TRBJ2-3): KAGVTQTPRYLIKTRGQQVTLSCSPISGHRSVSWYQQTPGQGLQFLFEYFSETQRNKGNFPGRFSGRQFSNSRSEMNVSTLELGDSALYLCASRESSTDTQYFGPGTRLTVL.

This clonotype was detected a few times. This sequence joins TRBV29-1 and TRBJ2-2, with D tentatively TRBD1 (5 bases). The ends were cut back, 5 bases at V and 4 bases at J, with 11 bases in the middle. Per germline, CDR1 SQVTM and CDR2 ANQGSEA. This CDR3 spans 13 amino acids. The CDR3 loop reads CSVRPGPTGELFF. The CDR3 coding sequence is TGCAGCGTTCGGCCAGGGCCCACCGGGGAGCTGTTTTTT.

This clonotype was seen a handful of times. This sequence joins TRBV7-2 and TRBJ1-1; D gene uncertain. The CDR3 consists of 18 residues. Germline CDR1 and CDR2: SGHTA and FQGNSA. V was pared by 1 base and J by 8 bases, with 26 bases between. CDR3 sequence: CASSLGPFLETPIPEAFF. CDR3 DNA: TGTGCCAGCAGCTTAGGGCCATTTCTCGAAACTCCAATTCCCGAAGCTTTCTTT. Variable domain in full (rest from reference TRBV7-2 and TRBJ1-1): GAGVSQSPSNKVTEKGKDVELRCDPISGHTALYWYRQSLGQGLEFLIYFQGNSAPDKSGLPSDRFSAERTGGSVSTLTIQRTQQEDSAVYLCASSLGPFLETPIPEAFFGQGTRLTVV.